This T cell receptor beta chain is drawn from a study of blood T cell repertoires in COVID-19. Study as a whole: Acute-phase and convalescent COVID-19 samples originated in the United States, Italy and Spain.

Sequenced by immunoSEQ multiplex PCR; TCRdb stores in-frame clones only, minus some. This table holds 200,000 to 250,000 clones, around 80% found once. Each participant's cohort was designated according to participant-reported clinical history. The recovered donors of Cohort 3 showed two negative PCRs, clearance, or symptom resolution. The sequence came from a man between 60 and 70 years old who had recovered from COVID-19. Specimen: PBMCs or T cells enriched from blood (not recorded which).

CDR3 protein: CASSWDRGYGYTF. The CDR3 bases are TGTGCCAGCAGTTGGGACAGGGGCTATGGCTACACCTTC. V gene TRBV6-5 combines with J gene TRBJ1-2; 10 nucleotides line up with TRBD1. V was clipped by 4 bases and J by 4 bases; unmatched bases: 0. This CDR3 is built from 13 residues. Germline V gene lookup returns CDR1 MNHEY and CDR2 SVGAGI.